The 32 T cell receptor beta chains reported below all come from one sample, sequenced in a study of control samples from healthy donors and cancer patients. Using immunoSEQ multiplex PCR, the repertoire was profiled, and TCRdb retains in-frame clones only, with some absent. Among approximately 79,000 clones listed, 89% were seen once. Sequences were obtained from blood. The receptors were gathered from a man aged 50-59 years in good health.

V gene TRBV6-5 combines with J gene TRBJ1-1, with 7 positions matching TRBD1. This CDR3 is built from 14 residues. The V gene's germline CDR1 is MNHEY and CDR2 SVGAGI. Unmatched junction bases numbered 8, after V lost 6 bases and J lost 4 bases. CDR3 protein: CASSHDRAATEAFF. DNA of the CDR3: TGTGCCAGCAGCCATGACAGGGCGGCCACTGAAGCTTTCTTT.

This chain's CDR3 is CASSPSWGDEPYNYGYTF. As DNA, the CDR3 is TGTGCCAGCTCACCCTCATGGGGGGACGAACCGTATAACTATGGCTACACCTTC. The gene calls are TRBV18 and TRBJ1-2; possible D gene TRBD1, 5 bases. The length of the CDR3 is 18 residues. Trimming left V 3 bases short and J 1 base short, with 21 bases between. CDR1 is KGHSH, CDR2 LQKENI, per germline.

The rearrangement joins TRBV2 to TRBJ1-2; a possible D gene is TRBD1 (5 bases). CDR3 length equals 12 residues. V was clipped by 4 bases and J by 2 bases, with 5 bases between them. The germline gives CDR1 SNHLY, CDR2 FYNNEI. CDR3 sequence reads: CASSGQNYGYTF. DNA for the CDR3: TGTGCCAGCAGTGGACAGAACTATGGCTACACCTTC. Using reference TRBV2 and TRBJ1-2 for the parts outside the CDR3, the full variable domain is EPEVTQTPSHQVTQMGQEVILRCVPISNHLYFYWYRQILGQKVEFLVSFYNNEISEKSEIFDDQFSVERPDGSNFTLKIRSTKLEDSAMYFCASSGQNYGYTFGSGTRLTVV.

J is TRBJ2-1 and V is TRBV6-5, with TRBD2 matching 11 bases. The germline V gene encodes CDR1 MNHEY and CDR2 SVGAGI. The CDR3 sequence is 14 residues long. With V trimmed by 5 bases and J by 5 bases, 2 bases remained unmatched. CDR3 sequence (DNA): TGTGCCAGCAGTCTACTAGCGGGGGACAATGAGCAGTTCTTC. Translating it yields CASSLLAGDNEQFF.

The gene calls are TRBV24-1 and TRBJ2-2; 13 bases are a match to TRBD2. Trimming removed 9 bases from V and 7 bases from J; junction bases left unmatched: 10. The germline gives CDR1 KGHDR, CDR2 SFDVKD. This CDR3 region has 16 residues. The chain's CDR3 is CATSAGLAGVGGELFF. Here the CDR3 DNA reads TGTGCCACCTCCGCCGGACTAGCGGGGGTTGGCGGGGAGCTGTTTTTT.

This clone was detected once. CDR3 nucleotides: TGTGCCAGCAGCCAAGATCCAGGGGATGTCTATGGCTACACCTTC. Protein: CASSQDPGDVYGYTF. The chain carries TRBV4-2 and TRBJ1-2; possibly TRBD1 for D (6 bases). Germline V gene lookup returns CDR1 LGHNA and CDR2 YNFKEQ. V was pared by 0 bases and J by 4 bases, with 12 bases between. This CDR3 is built from 15 residues.

The chain is built from TRBV5-1 and TRBJ1-6, with TRBD1 matching over 9 bases. The CDR3 consists of 17 residues. V lost 4 bases, J lost 3 bases, and 8 bases stayed unmatched. Germline values: CDR1 SGHRS, CDR2 YFSETQ. CDR3 in DNA: TGCGCCAGCAGCCTGACAATGACAGGGGGCTATAATTCACCCCTCCACTTT. Amino acids: CASSLTMTGGYNSPLHF.

The sample holds a few counts of this clone. V usage is TRBV5-1 and J usage is TRBJ1-2; possible D gene TRBD1, 6 bases. The CDR3 extends over 14 amino acids. V lost 4 bases, J lost 3 bases, and 13 bases lay in between. CDR1 SGHRS and CDR2 YFSETQ come from the germline V gene. The CDR3 bases are TGCGCCAGCAGCAGCGGACAGCACCACTATGGCTACACCTTC. Translating gives CASSSGQHHYGYTF.

The chain couples TRBV4-1 to TRBJ1-1, with D unresolved. Looked up from germline, CDR1 is MGHRA and CDR2 is YSYEKL. Trimming removed 1 base at V and 0 bases at J, with 9 bases between. The CDR3 totals 15 residues. CDR3 in DNA: TGCGCCAGCAGCCAAGTAGTCAGCTTGAACACTGAAGCTTTCTTT. Its translation is CASSQVVSLNTEAFF.

This clone was detected once. This chain links TRBV7-9 with TRBJ1-1; 7 positions match TRBD1. The junction had 4 bases not matched to a gene; V was cut back by 8 bases and J by 1 base. This CDR3 has 13 residues. CDR1 and CDR2 from the germline V gene are SEHNR and FQNEAQ (reference sequence). The CDR3 coding sequence is TGTGCCAGCGCCCGGACAGGGAACACTGAAGCTTTCTTT. It is translated as CASARTGNTEAFF.

The rearrangement links TRBV6-5 to TRBJ2-7; D is possibly TRBD2 (5 bases). The V and J ends lost 6 bases and 7 bases respectively, with 16 bases between them. In germline, CDR1 is MNHEY, CDR2 SVGAGI. The CDR3 runs to 13 residues. CDR3 loop: CASRSVGVGEQYF. The CDR3 nucleotides read TGTGCCAGCAGGTCCGTCGGGGTGGGAGAGCAGTACTTC.

The V call is TRBV10-1, the J call TRBJ1-5; no firm D call. This CDR3 is 18 amino acids long. V was trimmed by 0 bases and J by 0 bases, leaving 15 bases between them. Germline values: CDR1 WNHNN, CDR2 SYGVQD (reference sequence). CDR3 sequence reads: CASSESKRVINSNQPQHF. CDR3 sequence (DNA): TGCGCCAGCAGTGAGTCGAAGCGAGTCATTAATAGCAATCAGCCCCAGCATTTT.

V gene TRBV15 combines with J gene TRBJ2-1; D not certain. CDR1 is LNHNV and CDR2 is YYDKDF in the germline V gene (reference sequence). This CDR3 comprises 17 residues. V lost 6 bases to trimming and J lost 7 bases, with 25 bases between them. The CDR3 here is CATRLPRAVNGRNEQFF. The CDR3 coding sequence is TGTGCCACCAGGCTCCCACGGGCGGTAAATGGTCGGAATGAGCAGTTCTTC.

The chain employs TRBV6-6 and TRBJ2-3, with 15 bases fitting TRBD2. The CDR3 loop spans 16 amino acids. The V gene end was trimmed by 4 bases and the J gene end by 5 bases; junction bases not matched to a gene: 4. In germline, CDR1 is MNHNY, CDR2 SVGAGI (reference sequence). CDR3 region: CASSWTSGGEVDTQYF. DNA of the CDR3: TGTGCCAGCAGTTGGACTAGCGGGGGGGAAGTAGATACGCAGTATTTT.

The chain carries TRBV12-5 and TRBJ1-1, with a possible D match to TRBD1 (6 bases). Germline CDR1 is LGHNT and CDR2 is FRNRAP. V was trimmed by 2 bases and J by 0 bases, leaving 13 bases between them. The CDR3 runs 16 residues. This CDR3 reads CASGLTSGHLNTEAFF. DNA for the CDR3: TGTGCTAGTGGTTTGACCTCGGGACACCTGAACACTGAAGCTTTCTTT. The full variable domain, completed using reference TRBV12-5 and TRBJ1-1, is DARVTQTPRHKVTEMGQEVTMRCQPILGHNTVFWYRQTMMQGLELLAYFRNRAPLDDSGMPKDRFSAEMPDATLATLKIQPSEPRDSAVYFCASGLTSGHLNTEAFFGQGTRLTVV.

The chain couples TRBV9 to TRBJ1-2, with D possibly TRBD1 on 6 matching bases. Germline V CDR1 and CDR2: SGDLS, YYNGEE. This CDR3 region has 14 residues. The V gene lost 5 bases and the J gene lost 1 base, with 12 bases spanning the gap. For the CDR3, the DNA is TGTGCCAGCAGGGGGGGCCAGGGTAACTATGGCTACACCTTC. It translates to CASRGGQGNYGYTF.

The rearrangement uses TRBV11-2 and TRBJ1-1; 7 positions match TRBD1. Unmatched junction bases numbered 14, after V lost 3 bases and J lost 4 bases. Germline values: CDR1 SGHAT, CDR2 FQNNGV. CDR3 length equals 17 residues. The CDR3: CASSFKQGSTGATEAFF. CDR3 DNA: TGTGCCAGCAGCTTCAAACAGGGTTCCACAGGGGCCACTGAAGCTTTCTTT. Full variable domain (missing parts from reference TRBV11-2 and TRBJ1-1): EAGVAQSPRYKIIEKRQSVAFWCNPISGHATLYWYQQILGQGPKLLIQFQNNGVVDDSQLPKDRFSAERLKGVDSTLKIQPAKLEDSAVYLCASSFKQGSTGATEAFFGQGTRLTVV.

V gene TRBV3-1 (or the pseudogene TRBV3-2) combines with J gene TRBJ2-7; 13 bases are a match to TRBD2. The germline V gene has CDR1 LGHDT and CDR2 YNNKEL (reference sequence). After removal of 4 bases from V and 3 bases from J, the junction contained 6 bases not matched to a gene. CDR3 length equals 16 residues. CDR3 protein: CASSLRTSGGFYEQYF. DNA of the CDR3: TGTGCCAGCAGCCTCCGGACTAGCGGGGGCTTCTACGAGCAGTACTTC.

The chain has TRBV24-1 and TRBJ2-2; TRBD1 aligns across 7 bases. The length of the CDR3 is 17 residues. In germline, CDR1 is KGHDR, CDR2 SFDVKD. V lost 2 bases, J lost 4 bases, and 9 bases stayed unmatched. This CDR3 is CATSDSRQGMGTGELFF. The CDR3 region has the DNA TGTGCCACCAGTGATTCCAGACAGGGTATGGGCACCGGGGAGCTGTTTTTT.

J is TRBJ2-3 and V is TRBV9; 9 nucleotides align to TRBD2. J gave up 0 bases and V 3 bases, and 5 bases lay outside the gene matches. The CDR3 consists of 16 residues. Per germline, CDR1 SGDLS and CDR2 YYNGEE. The CDR3 here is CASSDSGGPSTDTQYF. CDR3 sequence (DNA): TGTGCCAGCAGCGACAGCGGGGGGCCGAGCACAGATACGCAGTATTTT.

V usage is TRBV7-3 and J usage is TRBJ1-1, with D perhaps matching TRBD1 (6 bases). The CDR3 sequence is 15 residues long. Trimming took off 2 bases at V and 2 bases at J, with 12 bases between the two ends. CDR1 and CDR2 (germline): SGHTA, FQGTGA. The CDR3 nucleotides read TGTGCCAGCAGCTTATTGGGGGGCGACAACACTGAAGCTTTCTTT. Translated: CASSLLGGDNTEAFF.

The chain is built from TRBV6-6 and TRBJ2-7, with TRBD1 matching over 7 bases. CDR3 size: 14 residues. J was trimmed by 6 bases and V by 2 bases; bases with no gene match: 7. From germline, CDR1 is MNHNY and CDR2 SVGAGI (reference sequence). CDR3 nucleotide sequence: TGTGCCAGCAGTTACCAAGAGGGGGCCGGCGAGCAGTACTTC. Translated: CASSYQEGAGEQYF.

The CDR3 region has the DNA TGTGCCAGCAGCCCCAGGGTGGAGGGAACCTACGAGCAGTACTTC. Amino acids: CASSPRVEGTYEQYF. The rearrangement links TRBV6-5 to TRBJ2-7; TRBD2 is a possible D gene (6 bases). From germline, CDR1 is MNHEY and CDR2 SVGAGI. The V and J ends lost 6 bases and 2 bases respectively, with 17 bases between them. The CDR3 is made up of 15 amino acids.

This clone was observed once. The V and J genes are TRBV6-5 and TRBJ1-1; a possible D gene is TRBD1 (6 bases). This CDR3 has 13 amino acids. The ends were cut back, 6 bases at V and 2 bases at J, with 10 bases in the middle. CDR1 and CDR2 from the germline V gene are MNHEY and SVGAGI. CDR3 residues: CASRTGSNTEAFF. In DNA form, the CDR3 reads TGTGCCAGCAGAACAGGGAGTAACACTGAAGCTTTCTTT.

The V gene is TRBV18, the J gene TRBJ2-4; possible D gene TRBD1, 6 bases. The CDR3 totals 15 residues. The germline CDR1 and CDR2 sequences are KGHSH and LQKENI. Trimming cost V 3 bases and J 2 bases, with 11 bases left between them. The CDR3 loop reads CASSPTRGSKNIQYF. The CDR3 bases are TGTGCCAGCTCACCGACAAGGGGGTCCAAAAACATTCAGTACTTC.

V usage is TRBV19 and J usage is TRBJ1-1; D is possibly TRBD1 (6 bases). The V end was cut by 0 bases, the J end by 2 bases, with 13 bases between. Germline values: CDR1 LNHDA, CDR2 SQIVND (reference sequence). CDR3 length: 16 residues. CDR3 loop: CASSIDRGTGNTEAFF. CDR3 DNA sequence: TGTGCCAGTAGTATAGATAGGGGGACGGGCAACACTGAAGCTTTCTTT.

This clone was seen just once. The V and J genes are TRBV19 and TRBJ2-2, with a possible D match to TRBD2 (5 bases). The CDR3 length is 11 residues. Germline values: CDR1 LNHDA, CDR2 SQIVND (reference sequence). V was pared by 6 bases and J by 9 bases, with 8 bases between. The CDR3 loop reads CASRRGWELFF. CDR3 in DNA: TGTGCCAGTAGGCGAGGGTGGGAGCTGTTTTTT.

This clone was detected only once. This chain links TRBV7-6 with TRBJ1-4, with a weak D call TRBD1 (6 bases). Trimming cost V 4 bases and J 3 bases, with 18 bases left between them. This CDR3 has 17 amino acids. CDR1 is SGHVS, CDR2 FNYEAQ, per germline. In DNA, the CDR3 is TGTGCCAGCAGCTCTTCGGGCCTCAGGGGCCCTAATGAAAAACTGTTTTTT. It yields the protein CASSSSGLRGPNEKLFF. Complete variable domain (other parts from reference TRBV7-6 and TRBJ1-4): GAGVSQSPRYKVTKRGQDVALRCDPISGHVSLYWYRQALGQGPEFLTYFNYEAQQDKSGLPNDRFSAERPEGSISTLTIQRTEQRDSAMYRCASSSSGLRGPNEKLFFGSGTQLSVL.

The rearrangement links TRBV7-2 to TRBJ2-6; a weak D match, TRBD1 (6 bases). CDR3 length: 19 residues. CDR1 and CDR2 from the germline V gene are SGHTA and FQGNSA. Trimming took off 0 bases at V and 1 base at J, with 16 bases between the two ends. The CDR3 reads CASSLAGQTIRSGANVLTF. CDR3 in DNA: TGTGCCAGCAGCTTAGCGGGACAAACCATCAGGTCTGGGGCCAACGTCCTGACTTTC.

This rearrangement joins TRBV19 to TRBJ1-5; 7 nucleotides align to TRBD1. Germline loops: CDR1 LNHDA, CDR2 SQIVND (reference sequence). The CDR3 contains 14 residues. Trimming cost V 10 bases and J 1 base; bases outside gene matches: 7. CDR3 in DNA: TGTGCCACCGACAGGGAAATCAGCAATCAGCCCCAGCATTTT. Translation gives CATDREISNQPQHF.

The chain links TRBV14 to TRBJ1-2, with D unclear. This CDR3 has 13 amino acids. The germline CDR1 and CDR2 sequences are SGHDN and FVKESK. Trimming shortened V by 1 base and J by 8 bases, and 11 bases separated the two germline ends. CDR3 nucleotide sequence: TGTGCCAGCAGCCAAGGAGTGGGCAGAGGCTACACCTTC. Translation: CASSQGVGRGYTF.

The V gene is TRBV10-1, the J gene TRBJ2-3; TRBD1 is a possible D gene (6 bases). The V gene lost 0 bases and the J gene lost 4 bases, with 14 bases spanning the gap. Germline CDR1 reads WNHNN; CDR2 reads SYGVQD (reference sequence). CDR3 length: 16 residues. This CDR3 is CASSESMAGVADTQYF. CDR3 DNA sequence: TGCGCCAGCAGTGAGTCGATGGCAGGGGTGGCAGATACGCAGTATTTT.